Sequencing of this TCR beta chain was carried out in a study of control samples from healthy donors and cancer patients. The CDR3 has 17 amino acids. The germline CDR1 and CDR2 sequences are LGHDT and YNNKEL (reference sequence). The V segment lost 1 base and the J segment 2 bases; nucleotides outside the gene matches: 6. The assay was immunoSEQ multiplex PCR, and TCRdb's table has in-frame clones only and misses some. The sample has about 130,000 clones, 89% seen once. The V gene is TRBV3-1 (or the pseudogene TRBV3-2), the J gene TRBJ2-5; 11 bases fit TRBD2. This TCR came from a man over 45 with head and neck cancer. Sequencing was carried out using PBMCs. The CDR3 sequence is CASSQVGLAGGQETQYF. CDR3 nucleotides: TGTGCCAGCAGCCAAGTGGGGCTAGCGGGGGGTCAAGAGACCCAGTACTTC.